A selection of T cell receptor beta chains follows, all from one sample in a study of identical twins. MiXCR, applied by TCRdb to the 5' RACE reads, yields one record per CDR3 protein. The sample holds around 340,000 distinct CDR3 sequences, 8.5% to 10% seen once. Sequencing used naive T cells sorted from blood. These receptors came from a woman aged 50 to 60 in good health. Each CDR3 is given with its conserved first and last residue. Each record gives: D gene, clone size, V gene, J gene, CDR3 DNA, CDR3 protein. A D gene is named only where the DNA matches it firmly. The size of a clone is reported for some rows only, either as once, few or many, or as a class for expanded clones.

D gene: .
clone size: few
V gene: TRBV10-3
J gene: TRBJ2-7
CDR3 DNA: TGTGCCATCACGCATACAGGGACCTACGAGCAGTACTTC
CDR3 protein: CAITHTGTYEQYF

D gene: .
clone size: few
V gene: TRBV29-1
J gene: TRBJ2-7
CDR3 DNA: TGCAGCGTTGTAGGGGCGGGGGCGGAGCAGTACTTC
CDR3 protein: CSVVGAGAEQYF

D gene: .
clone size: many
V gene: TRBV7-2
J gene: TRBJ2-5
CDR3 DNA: TGTGCCAGCAGCTTAACAGAGACCCAGTACTTC
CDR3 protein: CASSLTETQYF

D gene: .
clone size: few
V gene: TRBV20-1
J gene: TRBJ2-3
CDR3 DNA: TGCAGTGCTAGAGATTACGGGGCGACTGGGGGAACCACAGATACGCAGTATTTT
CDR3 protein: CSARDYGATGGTTDTQYF

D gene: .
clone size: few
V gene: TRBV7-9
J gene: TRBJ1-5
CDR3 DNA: TGTGCCAGCAGCGCAGGGACGGTTCAGCCCCAGCATTTT
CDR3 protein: CASSAGTVQPQHF

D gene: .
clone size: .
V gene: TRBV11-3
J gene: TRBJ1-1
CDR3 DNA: TGTATCTATGTGCATGCACACCTGCACACTGAAGCTTTCTTT
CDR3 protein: CIYVHAHLHTEAFF

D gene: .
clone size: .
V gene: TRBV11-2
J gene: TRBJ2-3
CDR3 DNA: TGTGCCAGCAGCTTACCGGGCGGCCCGGCAGATACGCAGTATTTT
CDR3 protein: CASSLPGGPADTQYF

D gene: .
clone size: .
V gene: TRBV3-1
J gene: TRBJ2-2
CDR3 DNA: TGTGCCAGCAGTGGGGAGGGAGGCAGGGGCACCGGGGAGCTGTTTTTT
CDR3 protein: CASSGEGGRGTGELFF

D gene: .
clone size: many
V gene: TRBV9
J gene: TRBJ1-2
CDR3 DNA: TGTGCCAGCTCCCGCGGGGGGGCAGGGAAAGTCGCTGGCTACACCTTC
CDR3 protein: CASSRGGAGKVAGYTF

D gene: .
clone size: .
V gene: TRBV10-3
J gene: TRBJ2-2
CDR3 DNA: TGTGCCACCACCGGGACGAACACCGGGGAGCTGTTTTTT
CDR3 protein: CATTGTNTGELFF